These 9 T cell receptor beta chains were all obtained from the same sample, sequenced in a study of shared clonotypes between healthy human individuals. Sequenced by immunoSEQ multiplex PCR; TCRdb stores in-frame clones only, minus some. The repertoire holds about 1.1 million clones, with roughly 77% as singletons. Sequenced sample: memory CD4+ T cells from PBMCs. Subset described: CD45RA-negative fraction. The receptor source for this set is a man aged 18 to 29 in good health. Some clones in this sample may be carry-over from other donors' samples.

This clone was counted once. The chain links TRBV7-2 to TRBJ2-5; TRBD1 aligns across 8 bases. The CDR3 consists of 14 residues. The V gene's germline CDR1 is SGHTA and CDR2 FQGNSA. J gave up 5 bases and V 3 bases, and 5 bases lay outside the gene matches. The CDR3 loop is CASSFRDRFETQYF. CDR3 nucleotides: TGTGCCAGCAGCTTCCGGGACAGGTTTGAGACCCAGTACTTC.

The V gene is TRBV30, the J gene TRBJ2-7; D possibly matches TRBD1 or TRBD2 (5 bases each). The CDR3 is made up of 11 amino acids. V lost 2 bases, J lost 13 bases, and 15 bases lay in between. Germline values: CDR1 GTSNPN, CDR2 SVGIG (reference sequence). The CDR3 region is CAWSYEGPRYF. The CDR3 region has the DNA TGTGCCTGGAGTTACGAGGGGCCCCGCTACTTC.

On this clone: A read error may account for a junction end that differs from germline. This chain links TRBV6-1 with TRBJ1-4; D may be TRBD1 (5 bases). This CDR3 region has 14 residues. Germline V gives CDR1 MNHNS, CDR2 SASEGT. The CDR3 bases are TGTGCCAGCAGTGAATACGGGACTAGTGAAAAACTGTTTTTT. The encoded protein is CASSEYGTSEKLFF.

This chain joins TRBV28 and TRBJ1-5; possibly TRBD1 for D (6 bases). CDR3 length: 13 residues. Germline-derived CDR1 and CDR2 are MDHEN and SYDVKM. The V gene lost 7 bases and the J gene lost 14 bases, with 21 bases spanning the gap. CDR3 bases: TGTGCCAGCACCCTAGGGGGGTCCGACAGCGAGCATTTT. Residues: CASTLGGSDSEHF.

This chain links TRBV7-2 with TRBJ1-1; TRBD1 might be the D (6 bases). The V end lost 1 base, the J end lost 4 bases, and 13 bases lay between the germline ends. CDR1 SGHTA and CDR2 FQGNSA come from the germline V gene. CDR3 length equals 15 residues. The CDR3 DNA sequence: TGTGCCAGCAGCTTAGTACAGGGAACCTTCACTGAAGCTTTCTTT. Amino acid sequence: CASSLVQGTFTEAFF.

This clone was counted a few times. The rearrangement links TRBV28 to TRBJ2-7, with 7 bases matching TRBD2. The V gene end was trimmed by 7 bases and the J gene end by 5 bases; junction bases not matched to a gene: 8. CDR1 is MDHEN and CDR2 is SYDVKM in the germline V gene. This CDR3 contains 13 residues. Here the CDR3 reads CASILGGSHEQYF. The CDR3 DNA reads as TGTGCCAGCATTCTCGGGGGGTCCCACGAGCAGTACTTC.

The chain uses TRBV11-3 and TRBJ2-5; D is tentatively TRBD1 or TRBD2 (5 bases each). The CDR3 length is 16 residues. V was trimmed by 5 bases and J by 2 bases, leaving 18 bases between them. CDR1 and CDR2 (germline): SGHNT, YENEEA. The CDR3 here is CASSTGEGDGQETQYF. The CDR3 nucleotides are TGTGCCAGCAGCACAGGCGAGGGAGATGGACAAGAGACCCAGTACTTC.

In this sample, this clone turned up a few times. The chain uses TRBV5-1 and TRBJ2-7, with a possible D match to TRBD1 (5 bases). The CDR3 consists of 14 residues. CDR1 is SGHRS, CDR2 YFSETQ, per germline. Trimming removed 0 bases from V and 7 bases from J, with 14 bases in between. The CDR3 spells CASSLVGRVSEQYF. CDR3 nucleotide sequence: TGCGCCAGCAGCTTGGTAGGCAGGGTATCGGAGCAGTACTTC.

The chain is built from TRBV4-2 and TRBJ2-7, with D possibly matching TRBD2 (5 bases). This CDR3 is 16 amino acids long. The germline V gene has CDR1 LGHNA and CDR2 YNFKEQ. With 4 bases removed from V and 0 bases from J, the gap between germline ends came to 16 bases. The CDR3 sequence is CASSPTASGVSYEQYF. The CDR3 coding sequence is TGTGCCAGCAGCCCAACTGCCTCCGGGGTCTCCTACGAGCAGTACTTC.